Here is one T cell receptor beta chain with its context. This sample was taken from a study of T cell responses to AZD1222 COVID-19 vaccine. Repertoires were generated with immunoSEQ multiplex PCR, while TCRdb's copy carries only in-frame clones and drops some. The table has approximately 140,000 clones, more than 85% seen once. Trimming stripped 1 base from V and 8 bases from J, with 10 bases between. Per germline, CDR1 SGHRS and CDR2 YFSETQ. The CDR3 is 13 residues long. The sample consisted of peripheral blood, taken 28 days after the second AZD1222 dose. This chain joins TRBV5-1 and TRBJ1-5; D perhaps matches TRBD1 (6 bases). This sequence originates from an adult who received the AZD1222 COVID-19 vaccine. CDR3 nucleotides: TGCGCCAGCAGCTTGTCCGGGGGCGAGCCCCAGCATTTT. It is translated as CASSLSGGEPQHF. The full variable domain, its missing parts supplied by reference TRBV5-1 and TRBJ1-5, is KAGVTQTPRYLIKTRGQQVTLSCSPISGHRSVSWYQQTPGQGLQFLFEYFSETQRNKGNFPGRFSGRQFSNSRSEMNVSTLELGDSALYLCASSLSGGEPQHFGDGTRLSIL.